The 18 T cell receptor beta chains presented below share a single source sample, sequenced in a study of T cells in localized non-small cell lung cancer. Assay used: immunoSEQ multiplex PCR; TCRdb lists only in-frame clones, some missing. Among 45,000 or so clones listed, about 88% were seen once. The material was PBMCs, obtained before any cancer treatment. The receptors here all came from a man aged 35 to 69 with stage II lung adenocarcinoma.

The chain couples TRBV4-1 to TRBJ2-5; 9 bases agree with TRBD1. CDR1 and CDR2 from the germline V gene are MGHRA and YSYEKL. The CDR3 loop spans 15 amino acids. V lost 1 base, J lost 5 bases, and 5 bases stayed unmatched. The CDR3 protein is CASSQVTGGDETQYF. The CDR3 DNA is TGCGCCAGCAGCCAAGTAACAGGGGGCGATGAGACCCAGTACTTC.

The chain recombines TRBV5-5 with TRBJ2-2, with D perhaps TRBD2 (6 bases). CDR1 is SGHKS, CDR2 YYEKEE, per germline (reference sequence). The CDR3 is made up of 15 amino acids. V was cut by 5 bases and J by 5 bases, with 16 bases left in between. CDR3 region: CASSPITGGTGELFF. Written as DNA, the CDR3 is TGTGCCAGCAGTCCGATTACTGGGGGGACCGGGGAGCTGTTTTTT.

The CDR3 DNA is TGCAGCGTTGAAGTTAGAGGCTCTGGGGCCAACGTCCTGACTTTC. Its protein is CSVEVRGSGANVLTF. This chain joins TRBV29-1 and TRBJ2-6; D gene uncertain. Trimming pared 1 base from V and 0 bases from J, leaving 7 bases between. Germline CDR1 SQVTM, CDR2 ANQGSEA. This CDR3 comprises 15 residues. The whole variable domain, remainder taken from reference TRBV29-1 and TRBJ2-6, is SAVISQKPSRDICQRGTSLTIQCQVDSQVTMMFWYRQQPGQSLTLIATANQGSEATYESGFVIDKFPISRPNLTFSTLTVSNMSPEDSSIYLCSVEVRGSGANVLTFGAGSRLTVL.

The V call is TRBV19, the J call TRBJ1-3, with a possible D match to TRBD1 (5 bases). The V end lost 7 bases, the J end lost 4 bases, and 20 bases lay between the germline ends. This CDR3 spans 16 amino acids. Germline CDR1 and CDR2: LNHDA and SQIVND (reference sequence). The CDR3 DNA is TGTGCCAGTACTCCACGGGACCCAGTAATGGGAAACACCATATATTTT. It translates to CASTPRDPVMGNTIYF.

The rearrangement uses TRBV7-6 and TRBJ2-5; 9 positions agree with TRBD1. CDR1 SGHVS and CDR2 FNYEAQ come from the germline V gene. V trimming: 5 bases; J trimming: 6 bases; junction bases outside the gene matches: 13. The CDR3 consists of 16 residues. The CDR3 region has the DNA TGTGCCAGCAGCCAACTACCGACAGGGGGTCGTCAGACCCAGTACTTC. This sequence encodes CASSQLPTGGRQTQYF.

The chain couples TRBV9 to TRBJ2-1, with TRBD2 matching 14 bases. This CDR3 region has 17 residues. Germline CDR1 is SGDLS and CDR2 is YYNGEE. Trimming took 4 bases from V and 8 from J; bases not matched to a gene: 11. CDR3 loop: CASSPTSGGARSYEQFF. DNA for the CDR3: TGTGCCAGCAGCCCGACTAGCGGGGGGGCCCGTTCTTATGAGCAGTTCTTC.

The chain recombines TRBV2 with TRBJ2-1; D is undetermined. Deletions cut 8 bases from V and 0 bases from J, with 14 bases between. CDR1 is SNHLY, CDR2 FYNNEI, per germline. The CDR3 has 15 amino acids. In nucleotides, the CDR3 is TGTGCCAGCGGGGTTTTTCCGAACTCCTACAATGAGCAGTTCTTC. Residues: CASGVFPNSYNEQFF.

V gene TRBV7-9 combines with J gene TRBJ2-1; 7 bases are a match to TRBD1. The CDR3 length is 16 residues. The V segment lost 7 bases and the J segment 2 bases; nucleotides outside the gene matches: 11. The V gene's germline CDR1 is SEHNR and CDR2 FQNEAQ (reference sequence). CDR3 DNA: TGTGCCAGCACCATAACCGGCAGGGGGACCTACAATGAGCAGTTCTTC. Translated: CASTITGRGTYNEQFF.

The chain combines TRBV2 with TRBJ1-1, with D tentatively TRBD1 (5 bases). Germline V lookup: CDR1 SNHLY, CDR2 FYNNEI. The CDR3 has 14 amino acids. Trimming took 1 base from V and 3 from J, leaving 9 bases between them. CDR3 nucleotides: TGTGCCAGCAGTGAAGGGGGGGGGTACACTGAAGCTTTCTTT. It yields the protein CASSEGGGYTEAFF. The variable domain in full, completed from reference TRBV2 and TRBJ1-1, reads EPEVTQTPSHQVTQMGQEVILRCVPISNHLYFYWYRQILGQKVEFLVSFYNNEISEKSEIFDDQFSVERPDGSNFTLKIRSTKLEDSAMYFCASSEGGGYTEAFFGQGTRLTVV.

The V gene is TRBV7-6, the J gene TRBJ2-5, with D unclear. This CDR3 is built from 12 residues. Germline lookup yields CDR1 SGHVS and CDR2 FNYEAQ. The V and J ends lost 3 bases and 4 bases respectively, with 6 bases between them. DNA for the CDR3: TGTGCCAGCAGCTTTAGTGGAGAGACCCAGTACTTC. Amino acid sequence: CASSFSGETQYF.

V usage is TRBV9 and J usage is TRBJ1-2; no clear D. Germline V gene data show CDR1 as SGDLS and CDR2 as YYNGEE. CDR3 length: 15 amino acids. V gave up 0 bases and J gave up 8 bases, with 17 bases separating them. CDR3 coding DNA: TGTGCCAGCAGCGTAGGTGCAGCGATTCTGGGAGGCTACACCTTC. Amino acids: CASSVGAAILGGYTF. Supplemented by reference TRBV9 and TRBJ1-2, the full variable domain reads DSGVTQTPKHLITATGQRVTLRCSPRSGDLSVYWYQQSLDQGLQFLIQYYNGEERAKGNILERFSAQQFPDLHSELNLSSLELGDSALYFCASSVGAAILGGYTFGSGTRLTVV.

The chain has TRBV5-4 and TRBJ1-2; D not resolved. Germline CDR1 is SGHNT and CDR2 is YYREEE (reference sequence). V dropped 0 bases and J dropped 6 bases, with 6 bases sitting between them. This CDR3 has 12 residues. CDR3 coding DNA: TGTGCCAGCAGCTTGGACGGGAATGGCTACACCTTC. The encoded protein is CASSLDGNGYTF.

This clone was counted a few times. The J gene is TRBJ1-5, the V gene TRBV6-5, with 7 bases that match TRBD1. Trimming removed 6 bases from V and 6 bases from J; junction bases left unmatched: 8. This CDR3 spans 14 amino acids. Germline V gives CDR1 MNHEY, CDR2 SVGAGI. The CDR3 reads CASSLTGTRQPQHF. As DNA, the CDR3 is TGTGCCAGCAGCCTGACAGGGACGCGTCAGCCCCAGCATTTT.

V usage is TRBV5-1 and J usage is TRBJ2-1; 11 bases match TRBD1. The CDR3 length is 15 residues. V gave up 4 bases and J gave up 7 bases; unmatched junction bases: 7. Germline CDR1 SGHRS, CDR2 YFSETQ. For the CDR3, the DNA is TGCGCCAGCAGCCACGGGACAGGGGGTAAGAATGAGCAGTTCTTC. Translating it yields CASSHGTGGKNEQFF.

The rearrangement joins TRBV19 to TRBJ1-2; 8 bases are shared with TRBD1. With V trimmed by 5 bases and J by 7 bases, 12 bases remained unmatched. The germline CDR1 and CDR2 sequences are LNHDA and SQIVND (reference sequence). The CDR3 totals 15 residues. In nucleotides, the CDR3 is TGTGCCAGTAGTTTGGCGCAGGGGGCGCAGAGTGGCTACACCTTC. Translation: CASSLAQGAQSGYTF.

To note about this clone: The junction and the germline gene differ at one end; a read error may be behind it. Additional DNA sequences in this sample encode the identical CDR3. V gene TRBV9 combines with J gene TRBJ1-3, with a possible D match to TRBD1 (5 bases). There are 15 residues in the CDR3. Germline V gene data show CDR1 as SGDLS and CDR2 as YYNGEE. CDR3 loop: CASSLTVGAGNTIYF. CDR3 coding DNA: TGTGCCAGCAGCCTGACAGTCGGTGCTGGGAACACCATATATTTT.

The V gene is TRBV5-6, the J gene TRBJ1-2; D is unclear. Germline lookup yields CDR1 SGHDT and CDR2 YYEEEE. Trimming left V 0 bases short and J 6 bases short, with 15 bases between. The CDR3 loop spans 15 amino acids. The CDR3: CASSLGPPGFNGYTF. The DNA of the CDR3 is TGTGCCAGCAGCTTGGGACCCCCGGGGTTCAATGGCTACACCTTC.

In its sample, this clone was seen a few times. The V call is TRBV19, the J call TRBJ1-1; the match to TRBD1 covers 10 bases. Germline V gene sequence: CDR1 LNHDA, CDR2 SQIVND (reference sequence). This CDR3 region has 15 residues. V shed 7 bases and J 1 base; nucleotides not matched to a gene: 6. Here the CDR3 reads CASIRDRGGNTEAFF. CDR3 sequence (DNA): TGTGCCAGTATTCGGGACAGGGGTGGGAACACTGAAGCTTTCTTT.